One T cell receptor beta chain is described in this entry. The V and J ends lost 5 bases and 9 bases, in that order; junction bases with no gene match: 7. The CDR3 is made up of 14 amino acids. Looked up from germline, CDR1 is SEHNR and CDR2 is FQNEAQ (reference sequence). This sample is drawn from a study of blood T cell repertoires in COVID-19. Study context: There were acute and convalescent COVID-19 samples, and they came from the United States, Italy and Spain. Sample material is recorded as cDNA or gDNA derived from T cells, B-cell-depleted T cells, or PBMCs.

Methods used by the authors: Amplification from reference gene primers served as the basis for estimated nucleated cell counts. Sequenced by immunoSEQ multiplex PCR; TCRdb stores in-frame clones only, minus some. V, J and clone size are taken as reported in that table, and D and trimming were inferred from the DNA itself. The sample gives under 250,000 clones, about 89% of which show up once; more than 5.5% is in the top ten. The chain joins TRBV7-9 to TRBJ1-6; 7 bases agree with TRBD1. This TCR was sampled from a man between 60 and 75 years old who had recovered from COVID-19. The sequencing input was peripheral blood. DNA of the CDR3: TGTGCCAGCAGCCTAGGACAGGTTGTTTCACCCCTCCACTTT. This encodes CASSLGQVVSPLHF.